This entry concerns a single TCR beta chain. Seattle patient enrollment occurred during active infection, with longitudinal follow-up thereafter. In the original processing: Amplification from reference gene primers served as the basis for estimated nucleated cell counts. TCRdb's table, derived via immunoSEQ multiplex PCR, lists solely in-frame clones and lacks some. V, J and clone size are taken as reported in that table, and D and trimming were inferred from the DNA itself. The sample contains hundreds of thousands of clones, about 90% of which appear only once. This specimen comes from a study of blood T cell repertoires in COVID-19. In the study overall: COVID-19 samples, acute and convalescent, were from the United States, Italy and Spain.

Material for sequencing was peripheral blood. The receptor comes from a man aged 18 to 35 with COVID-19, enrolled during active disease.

DNA for the CDR3: TGCGCCAGCAGCCTTGCCGGGACAGGGTATTCACCCCTCCACTTT. It translates to CASSLAGTGYSPLHF. This rearrangement joins TRBV5-1 to TRBJ1-6, with TRBD1 matching 9 bases. The CDR3 covers 15 residues. The V gene's germline CDR1 is SGHRS and CDR2 YFSETQ. V was clipped by 4 bases and J by 8 bases; unmatched bases: 7.